The present entry profiles one T cell receptor beta chain with its context. There is no known antigen for this receptor. It has no much larger one-base neighbor in the sample; base qualities were not kept. This entry comes from a study of cytomegalovirus exposure and HLA in healthy donors (dated by TCRdb to the late 2010s). Broadly, across the study: An earlier analysis of some 600 of the donors reported approximately 280 Gb of sequence data and roughly 120 million unique TCR beta sequences obtained from roughly 170 million T cells. An early release that covered about 600 HLA-typed donors contained about 290 gigabases of sequencing data and some 87 million unique TCR sequences. Among the roughly 430 genotyped donors, about 83% belonged to the genetic ancestry cluster associated with self-reported Caucasian donors. The aim of the study was to test whether cataloging public T cell receptors could identify signatures of past pathogen exposure. Using immunosequencing, the study profiled T cell repertoires from approximately 700 subjects and related those repertoires to cytomegalovirus serostatus. Along with the roughly 670-subject first cohort, a separate validation cohort of more than 90 different subjects was used. The study combined high-throughput TCR immunosequencing, statistical association of individual TCRs with disease status, and machine learning to predict cytomegalovirus infection status. A later analysis re-analyzed previously published TCR beta repertoires from 660 or so donors and added high-resolution HLA genotyping to study TCR occurrence patterns. Rather than drawing on any new phenotypic data, the later analysis identified candidate immune exposures from TCR beta sequences and the way those sequences occurred across donors. In an earlier analysis of 587 of the donors, high-throughput TCR beta sequencing was used to judge whether each TCR beta V gene segment behaved as functional or pseudogenic. Donor age, sex, ethnicity and CMV serostatus were compiled together with the repertoire data. A later genetic analysis used genome-wide SNP genotypes for about 60% of the roughly 700 donors, treating that subset as a discovery cohort. All discovery cohort repertoires had been generated using a single sequencing platform. Class I and class II HLA loci were covered by the typing at four-digit resolution. The number of donors typed differed by locus, with about 620-630 for A, B, C, DRB1 and DQB1, roughly 520 for DQA1, over 600 for DPA1, and under 490 for DPB1. Because of strong linkage in the cohort, 5 or 6 DR-DQ haplotypes were treated as single units for association and clustering. On average, around 200,000 unique TCR beta nucleotide sequences were sequenced per donor among some 430 genotyped donors of the cohort, with roughly 18% of those sequences being non-productive.

From the germline V gene, CDR1 is MNHNS and CDR2 is SASEGT. Deletion took 6 bases off V and 1 base off J, with a span of 9 bases between the germline ends. There are 13 amino acids in the CDR3, from cysteine to phenylalanine inclusive. Only the CDR3 DNA is retained, 39 bases long and in frame from the first base. In total, over 600 healthy bone marrow donors made up the cohort. All cohort members were sampled while nominally healthy, although unrecorded immune exposures were likely present. The donor was CMV seronegative and belonged to the group of more than 300 seronegative cohort members. Each donor provided a peripheral blood sample, and peripheral blood mononuclear cells were used for TCR beta sequencing. The Qiagen DNeasy Blood Extraction Kit was used to extract genomic DNA from the blood cell samples. Findings and caveats that apply to the study as a whole: A later analysis reported that several top co-occurrence clusters appeared linked to parvovirus B19, influenza, CMV and Epstein-Barr virus. In a later analysis, most CMV-associated TCR beta chains were found to appear HLA-restricted, with HLA associations seemingly driven largely by CMV exposure. According to a later analysis, TCR association rates differed among HLA loci, with DRB1 alleles showing the most associated TCRs and HLA-C alleles showing the fewest. A later analysis found that HLA-associated TCR beta chains were more clonally expanded and had lower generation probabilities than equally common non-associated chains. Because the 87-base-pair reads could not distinguish some IMGT-functional V segments, including TRBV6-2 and TRBV6-3, those segments were excluded. The cohort was sequenced for TCR beta chains only, and without alpha or paired-chain data the features that could be detected were limited. Presence/absence analyses assumed roughly uniform sequencing depth across donors, an assumption that may not hold. CMV serostatus was the only immune exposure information available for the cohort. Across donors, most TCR sequences were observed very rarely, whereas some public TCRs were present in many individuals. In vitro tests confirmed that a few of the cytomegalovirus-associated TCR beta chains recognize cytomegalovirus antigens. A cluster of highly shared sequence variants was judged likely to be a technical artifact of the sequencing pipeline. Strong co-occurrence of HLA alleles, especially DR and DQ, made assigning TCR associations to individual alleles difficult. The authors suggested that the approach could potentially be extended to other disease states and immunological phenotypes. Because HLA typing was missing for some donors at each locus, association tests included only the typed subset. An association between a missense DCLRE1C variant and V-gene and J-gene trimming of TCR beta chains was found in a later genetic analysis and replicated in an independent cohort. Linkage disequilibrium might explain the correlated functional status among segregating V segments, but an unknown experimental factor could not be ruled out. A later analysis associated 16,951 TCR beta sequences with specific HLA alleles at a false discovery rate of 0.05. The earlier analysis of fewer than 750 of the donors excluded approximately 15 rarely observed V segments, including chromosome 9 orphons, because counts were too low. A further reported finding was that TCR beta sequences accurately predicted the HLA-A and HLA-B alleles for most subjects in the first cohort. Cytomegalovirus status was reported to be diagnosed by the classifier with high specificity and sensitivity in both the original and validation cohorts. A total of fewer than 200 TCR beta chains were listed by the study as associated with cytomegalovirus. In a later genetic analysis, fewer N-insertions in productive TCRs were reported among donors in an Asian-associated ancestry cluster than the 666-donor mean. In an earlier analysis of 500 to 650 of the donors, most TCR beta V segments appeared in productive rearrangements about 87% or about 30% of the time, broadly matching IMGT annotations.

Library prep was done by the immunoSEQ multiplex PCR assay. The multiplex PCR relied on a mix of 60 forward primers for TCR Vbeta segments and 13 reverse primers for TCR Jbeta segments. The CDR3 region of rearranged TCR beta genes was amplified from genomic DNA by a multiplex PCR assay. The amplified TCR beta libraries were sequenced on the Illumina HiSeq System as 87-base-pair reads. Per the authors' processing: Across the 500 to 850 repertoires, a later analysis counted tens of millions of unique TCR beta chains, roughly 11 million of which were shared by at least two donors. Raw reads were error-corrected and collapsed into unique sequences with a nearest-neighbor algorithm that merged closely related sequences to remove PCR and sequencing errors. CDR3 sequences were aligned to IMGT reference sequences to assign V, D and J gene segments. For a sequence to be retained, a match of at least six nucleotides to both a V gene segment and a J gene segment was required. A rearrangement was called productive if the CDR3 had no stop codons and remained in frame with V and J, and every other rearrangement was called non-productive. Following IMGT convention, CDR3 was defined as the stretch from the second conserved V-encoded cysteine to the conserved J-encoded phenylalanine. The earlier analysis of about 620 of the donors excluded sequences that lacked an unambiguous match to a single V gene segment. In an earlier analysis of 500 to 750 of the donors, V segments were called functional above 56.7% productive rearrangements and were called segregating when the between-donor standard deviation exceeded 5%. A statistical classification framework was developed to diagnose cytomegalovirus status using the catalog of TCR beta chain sequences. A later analysis assigned V and J genes by comparing TCR nucleotide sequences with IMGT/GENE-DB human TR gene sequences. In a later analysis, CDR3 sequences and most-parsimonious VDJ recombination scenarios were assigned using the TCRdist pipeline. In a later analysis, each TCR beta chain was defined by its CDR3 amino acid sequence together with its V-gene family, and reads lacking a unique V-gene family were excluded. In a later analysis, 500 to 700 highly shared, low-generation-probability nucleotide sequences were removed to address suspected cross-contamination and a sequencing artifact. In a later analysis, a clonal expansion index for each public chain was calculated from normalized within-repertoire ranks of inferred template counts. In a later analysis, generation probabilities were computed with a VDJ recombination model fitted to out-of-frame rearrangements, and the resulting probabilities were checked against IGoR. A later analysis scored TCR-TCR, TCR-HLA and TCR-CMV co-occurrence with hypergeometric tests, applying a repertoire-size bias correction to TCR pairs. To estimate false discovery rates, a later analysis permuted the HLA or CMV assignments 20 times. In a later analysis, co-occurring TCRs were grouped with DBSCAN, and TCRdist sequence similarity was added when clustering was performed within HLA-allele-positive subsets. Repertoires with fewer than 30,000 or more than 120,000 public chains, plus five repertoires with anomalous nucleotide sharing, were excluded from co-occurrence clustering. The source is immuneACCESS, and TCRdb retained only in-frame sequences with V and J called. Part of the clones is not carried over; for the studies checked, unresolved V genes explain less than half of this, and the remainder is unexplained. The V and J calls and clone size are taken from that table; D and trimming were inferred from the DNA. This sample holds about 85,000 clones; around 77% were observed only once. Around 2.1% of the sample rests with the top ten.

This sequence was found in a boy younger than 18 in good health and CMV-seronegative. Sequencing was done on a sample of PBMCs. The rearrangement combines TRBV6-1 with TRBJ1-1; a tentative D match to TRBD1 spans 6 bases. The DNA is TGTGCCAGCAGGGACAGTCAGAACACTGAAGCTTTCTTT. This is translated as CASRDSQNTEAFF.